Here is one T cell receptor beta chain with its context. This sample was taken from a study of PD-L1 blockade in urothelial cancer. Background on the study: Atezolizumab (1,200 mg intravenously every 3 weeks) began in about 2014 for patients. Typically, measured as a median, blood samples had 110,000 to 150,000 T cells. Blood analysis took place 3 weeks (second dose) and 6 weeks after treatment start.

Documented time point: pretreatment peripheral blood. There were between 1 and 8 samples from each patient, taken pretreatment and on-treatment. The repertoire was sequenced with immunoSEQ multiplex PCR; TCRdb's copy has only in-frame clones and lacks some. This sample carries approximately 79,000 clones, about 85% of them seen once, and the ten largest clones take 6.7%. V was trimmed by 5 bases and J by 4 bases, leaving 17 bases between them. This CDR3 contains 15 residues. The germline V gene has CDR1 SEHNR and CDR2 FQNEAQ (reference sequence). The sequences come from PBMCs, collected around atezolizumab (anti-PD-L1) treatment. The receptor was derived from a man aged 35-49 years with urothelial cancer. The V call is TRBV7-9, the J call TRBJ1-2; no firm D call. The CDR3 sequence: CASSPLGREAYGYTF. CDR3 nucleotides: TGTGCCAGCAGCCCATTAGGGAGGGAGGCCTATGGCTACACCTTC.